This T cell receptor (beta chain) was captured in a study of vaccination effects on CD4 cells after COVID-19. Profiling relied on immunoSEQ multiplex PCR, and the TCRdb table lists in-frame clones only, not all of them. This table holds fewer than 75,000 clones, around 77% found once. The ends lost 3 bases at V and 1 base at J; junction bases unmatched: 2. Per germline, CDR1 SGHNT and CDR2 YYREEE (reference sequence). This CDR3 region has 14 residues. Concerning this clone itself: Antigen unknown.

Once cultured for 10 days, the cells underwent separation to obtain CD4+ T cells. Points from the study as a whole: Whether induced by infection or by vaccine, clones showed marked clonal contraction late after vaccination.

The genes are TRBV5-4 and TRBJ2-5; 8 nucleotides align to TRBD2. The material sequenced was CD4+ T cells from PBMCs cultured without peptide, taken before COVID-19 vaccination. The clonotype originates from a human donor who received a COVID-19 vaccine. The CDR3 region is CASSSAGVQETQYF. CDR3 bases: TGTGCCAGCAGCTCAGCGGGGGTCCAAGAGACCCAGTACTTC.